This T cell receptor (beta chain) was captured by sequencing in a study of T cells in Graves' hyperthyroidism and ophthalmopathy. Study outcomes and limitations: Ophthalmopathy prediction by the model preceded onset by a median roughly 6 months.

TCR beta CDR3 regions were amplified from RNA transcripts. Researchers ran a first-round RT-PCR on the TCR CDR3 using the HTBI primer set. TCRdb re-analysed the multiplex PCR reads in MiXCR, keeping a single row per CDR3 protein. The sample shows more than 500,000 distinct CDR3 sequences, about 16% of them seen only once. This clonotype was seen ten or more times. Its specificity is not known. The CDR3 runs 13 residues. Germline-derived CDR1 and CDR2 are SGHRS and YFSETQ. V was clipped by 0 bases and J by 8 bases, with 6 bases between them. The clonotype comes from a woman aged 25 to 39 with Graves' ophthalmopathy. The sequencing input was blood. This rearrangement joins TRBV5-1 to TRBJ1-6; D unclear. As DNA, the CDR3 is TGCGCCAGCAGCTTGGAGGTTTATTCACCCCTCCACTTT. Translated, it gives CASSLEVYSPLHF. The full variable domain, completed using reference TRBV5-1 and TRBJ1-6, is KAGVTQTPRYLIKTRGQQVTLSCSPISGHRSVSWYQQTPGQGLQFLFEYFSETQRNKGNFPGRFSGRQFSNSRSEMNVSTLELGDSALYLCASSLEVYSPLHFGNGTRLTVT.